This TCR beta chain comes out of a study of blood T cell repertoires in COVID-19. In the study overall: Acute and convalescent COVID-19 samples came from the United States, Italy and Spain. Sources were T cells, B-cell-depleted T cells, or PBMCs; the material itself was cDNA or gDNA.

The authors' processing: How many nucleated cells were present was estimated from reference gene primer amplification. The repertoire was sequenced with immunoSEQ multiplex PCR; TCRdb's copy has only in-frame clones and lacks some. V, J and clone size are taken as reported in that table, and D and trimming were inferred from the DNA itself. The profile shows around 150,000 clones, around 90% of them singletons. Per germline, CDR1 SGHRS and CDR2 YFSETQ. V lost 0 bases to trimming and J lost 3 bases; unmatched junction nucleotides: 4. The length of the CDR3 is 17 residues. Input material: peripheral blood. This clonotype originated in a woman in her sixties with active or convalescent COVID-19. The chain has TRBV5-1 and TRBJ2-3; 13 nucleotides line up with TRBD2. DNA for the CDR3: TGCGCCAGCAGCTTGGCGGCGACTAGCGGGGGGACAGATACGCAGTATTTT. It encodes CASSLAATSGGTDTQYF.